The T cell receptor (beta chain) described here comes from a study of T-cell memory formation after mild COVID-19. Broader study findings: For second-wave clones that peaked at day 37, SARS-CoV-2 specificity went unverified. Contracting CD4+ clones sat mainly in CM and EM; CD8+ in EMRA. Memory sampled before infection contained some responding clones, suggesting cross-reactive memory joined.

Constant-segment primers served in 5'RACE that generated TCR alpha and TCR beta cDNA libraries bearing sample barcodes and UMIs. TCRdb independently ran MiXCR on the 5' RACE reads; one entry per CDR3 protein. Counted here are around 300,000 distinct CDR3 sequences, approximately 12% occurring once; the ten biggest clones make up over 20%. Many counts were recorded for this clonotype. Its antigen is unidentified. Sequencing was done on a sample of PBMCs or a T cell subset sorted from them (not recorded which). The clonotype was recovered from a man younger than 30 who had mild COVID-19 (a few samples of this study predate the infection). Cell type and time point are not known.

CDR3 region: CASSVEASGGREQYF. CDR3 in DNA: TGTGCCAGCAGCGTAGAGGCTAGCGGGGGCCGGGAGCAGTACTTC. J is TRBJ2-7 and V is TRBV9; the match to TRBD2 covers 10 bases. V lost 0 bases and J lost 7; bases outside the gene matches: 7. Germline V gene data show CDR1 as SGDLS and CDR2 as YYNGEE. This CDR3 contains 15 residues.